This T cell receptor (beta chain) came from a study of brain T cells in children with intractable seizures. Overall study findings and caveats: Viral specificity was inferred only from CDR3 similarity; HCMV serostatus was unknown.

Patients received at least one anti-epileptic drug before surgery. To note about this clone: Its antigen is as yet unknown.

Generated by immunoSEQ multiplex PCR, the TCRdb table keeps only in-frame clones and is missing some. The sample lists 110,000 or so clones, 85% to 95% seen once, with 3.8% in the top ten. The TCR originated in a boy younger than two with hemimegalencephaly and intractable seizures. The sample was peripheral blood, taken at surgery.

In nucleotides, the CDR3 is TGTGCCAGCAGCGCGGGACAGGGGGAAACCGGGGAGCTGTTTTTT. This gives the protein CASSAGQGETGELFF. This rearrangement joins TRBV7-9 to TRBJ2-2; 11 nucleotides agree with TRBD1. The CDR3 is 15 residues long. CDR1 SEHNR and CDR2 FQNEAQ come from the germline V gene (reference sequence). V lost 5 bases, J lost 5 bases, and 4 bases stayed unmatched.